The rows below give T cell receptor beta chains drawn from one sample of a study of Ad26.COV2.S vaccination and SARS-CoV-2 variants. The protocol was immunoSEQ multiplex PCR, while the TCRdb copy is restricted to in-frame clones and leaves out a portion. The data show 500,000 or so clones, around nine tenths seen once. The sample here was peripheral blood, taken in a trial of Ad26.COV2.S vaccine versus placebo. The receptor source for this set is a person between 18 and 65 years old who received the Ad26.COV2.S COVID-19 vaccine or a placebo. Each CDR3 is given with its conserved first and last residue. The order of the fields is V gene, CDR3 length, J gene, D gene, clone size, CDR3 protein, CDR3 DNA. D genes are given only for firm matches. The size entry is marked missing in some rows and otherwise reads once, few, many or a size class.

>TRBV9|14|TRBJ1-4|NA|NA
CASSPTGRREKLFF
TGTGCCAGCAGTCCAACCGGGCGGCGCGAAAAACTGTTTTTT
>TRBV28|13|TRBJ2-7|NA|NA
CASSLTRAYEQYF
TGTGCCAGCAGCCTGACCCGGGCCTACGAGCAGTACTTC
>TRBV19|13|TRBJ1-2|TRBD1|NA
CASRGQGAFGYTF
TGTGCCAGTAGGGGACAGGGGGCATTCGGCTACACCTTC
>TRBV6-2/TRBV6-3|11|TRBJ1-1|NA|NA
CASSTAGPPFF
TGTGCCAGCAGTACCGCGGGGCCTCCTTTCTTT
>TRBV6-6|12|TRBJ2-7|NA|few
CASSYTTEEEYF
TGTGCCAGCAGTTACACGACAGAGGAGGAGTACTTC
>TRBV19|16|TRBJ1-6|NA|NA
CASSPQVRGGGSPLHF
TGTGCCAGTAGCCCTCAGGTGAGGGGGGGTGGATCACCCCTCCACTTT
>TRBV28|12|TRBJ2-1|TRBD2|NA
CASSLSGMEQFF
TGTGCCAGCAGCCTTAGCGGGATGGAGCAGTTCTTC
>TRBV28|13|TRBJ2-7|NA|NA
CASRQGGSYEQYF
TGTGCCAGCAGACAGGGAGGGTCCTACGAGCAGTACTTC
>TRBV29-1|14|TRBJ2-2|NA|NA
CSVQGGERGGELFF
TGCAGCGTTCAGGGTGGGGAACGAGGCGGGGAGCTGTTTTTT
>TRBV29-1|14|TRBJ1-1|NA|NA
CSVVLGGASFEAFF
TGCAGCGTTGTCTTGGGGGGCGCGTCCTTTGAAGCTTTCTTT
>TRBV3-1/TRBV3-2|12|TRBJ2-1|NA|NA
CASSQVGGEQFF
TGTGCCAGCAGCCAAGTGGGGGGTGAGCAGTTCTTC
>TRBV4-2|20|TRBJ2-3|TRBD2|NA
CASSQDLAGGPLDGTDTQYF
TGTGCCAGCAGCCAAGATCTAGCGGGAGGGCCCCTTGATGGCACAGATACGCAGTATTTT
>TRBV5-6|16|TRBJ2-7|TRBD2|NA
CASSFTGGRRAYEQYF
TGTGCCAGCAGCTTTACGGGGGGGAGAAGGGCCTACGAGCAGTACTTC
>TRBV5-8|12|TRBJ2-7|NA|NA
CASRRFRNEQYF
TGTGCCAGCCGGCGTTTTAGGAACGAGCAGTACTTC
>TRBV16|14|TRBJ1-5|TRBD1|NA
CASRRTGSNQPQHF
TGTGCCAGCAGGAGGACAGGAAGCAATCAGCCCCAGCATTTT
>TRBV6-2/TRBV6-3|17|TRBJ2-1|NA|NA
CASSYSITSTTYNEQFF
TGTGCCAGCAGTTACTCGATCACTAGCACCACCTACAATGAGCAGTTCTTC
>TRBV12-3/TRBV12-4|11|TRBJ2-5|NA|NA
CASSYLETQYF
TGTGCCAGCAGTTACCTGGAGACCCAGTACTTC
>TRBV28|15|TRBJ2-2|TRBD2|NA
CASSPPGTTSGELFF
TGTGCCAGCAGCCCCCCCGGGACTACATCCGGGGAGCTGTTTTTT
>TRBV7-2|16|TRBJ2-1|NA|NA
CASSPRRGGSYNEQFF
TGTGCCAGCAGCCCTCGTCGCGGAGGCTCCTACAATGAGCAGTTCTTC
>TRBV7-2|16|TRBJ2-2|TRBD2|NA
CASSLGGTMNTGELFF
TGTGCCAGCAGCTTAGGAGGGACTATGAACACCGGGGAGCTGTTTTTT
>TRBV19|18|TRBJ2-1|TRBD2|NA
CASRKIGGTSGRLNEQFF
TGTGCCAGTAGGAAAATAGGAGGGACTAGCGGGAGGCTCAATGAGCAGTTCTTC
>TRBV28|12|TRBJ1-1|NA|NA
CASSRVNTEAFF
TGTGCCAGCAGTAGGGTTAACACTGAAGCTTTCTTT
>TRBV7-6|17|TRBJ2-5|NA|NA
CATTLGAGLGATGTQYF
TGTGCCACCACACTTGGCGCAGGGCTAGGAGCCACCGGGACCCAGTACTTC
>TRBV29-1|12|TRBJ1-4|NA|NA
CGCGGANEKLFF
TGCGGCTGTGGCGGGGCCAATGAAAAACTGTTTTTT
>TRBV7-6|14|TRBJ2-7|NA|NA
CASSLVGASYEQYF
TGTGCCAGCAGCTTGGTGGGGGCCTCCTACGAGCAGTACTTC
>TRBV5-1|15|TRBJ1-6|NA|once
CASSLGTVRNSPLHF
TGCGCCAGCAGCTTGGGGACGGTGAGAAATTCACCCCTCCACTTT
>TRBV7-2|13|TRBJ1-2|TRBD1|many
CASSPRGQLGYTF
TGTGCCAGCAGCCCTAGGGGACAGCTAGGCTACACCTTC
>TRBV28|16|TRBJ1-6|NA|NA
CASSLRGSSYNSPLHF
TGTGCCAGCAGTTTAAGAGGGAGCTCCTATAATTCACCCCTCCACTTT
>TRBV9|15|TRBJ2-7|TRBD2|NA
CASSTGGGEAHEQYF
TGTGCCAGCAGCACGGGGGGGGGCGAGGCCCACGAGCAGTACTTC
>TRBV6-4|15|TRBJ1-6|TRBD1|many
CASSDSTGGNSPLHF
TGTGCCAGCAGTGACTCGACAGGGGGCAATTCACCCCTCCACTTT
>TRBV6-6|14|TRBJ1-5|NA|NA
CASTYGGSNQPQHF
TGTGCCAGCACCTACGGAGGGTCCAATCAGCCCCAGCATTTT
>TRBV12-3/TRBV12-4|13|TRBJ2-7|NA|once
CASSYGLTYEQYF
TGTGCCAGCAGTTATGGGCTGACCTACGAGCAGTACTTC
>TRBV30|16|TRBJ2-1|NA|NA
CAWSSRPWRDTNEQFF
TGTGCCTGGAGTTCCCGACCCTGGCGGGATACCAATGAGCAGTTCTTC
>TRBV27|16|TRBJ2-1|NA|NA
CASSSPQGLTYNEQFF
TGTGCCAGCAGTTCTCCCCAGGGTCTTACCTACAATGAGCAGTTCTTC
>TRBV7-8|9|TRBJ2-1|NA|NA
CATGGEQFF
TGTGCTACTGGGGGTGAGCAGTTCTTC
>TRBV7-2|17|TRBJ1-6|TRBD1|NA
CATARGGGRAYNSPLHF
TGTGCCACCGCAAGGGGAGGGGGCAGGGCGTATAATTCACCCCTCCACTTT
>TRBV7-3|13|TRBJ2-7|NA|once
CASSLFQGNEQYF
TGTGCCAGCAGCCTGTTTCAGGGTAACGAGCAGTACTTC
>TRBV3-1/TRBV3-2|11|TRBJ2-1|NA|NA
CASSQLGEQFF
TGTGCCAGCAGCCAACTAGGGGAGCAGTTCTTC
>TRBV7-7|16|TRBJ2-1|TRBD2|NA
CASSLGATSGTHEQFF
TGTGCTAGCAGCTTAGGGGCCACTAGCGGGACGCATGAGCAGTTCTTC
>TRBV27|12|TRBJ2-5|NA|NA
CASSLSDGTQYF
TGTGCCAGCAGTTTATCCGATGGGACCCAGTACTTC
>TRBV2|14|TRBJ1-2|NA|NA
CASNRVGGNYGYTF
TGTGCCAGCAACCGGGTCGGGGGGAACTATGGCTACACCTTC
>TRBV7-8|14|TRBJ2-5|NA|once
CATLGRTGAETQYF
TGTGCCACCCTTGGTCGGACCGGCGCGGAGACCCAGTACTTC
>TRBV7-3|13|TRBJ2-7|NA|NA
CASSSQPSDEQYF
TGTGCCAGCAGCTCCCAGCCGAGCGACGAGCAGTACTTC
>TRBV19|15|TRBJ2-7|NA|NA
CASSIEAATTYEQYF
TGTGCCAGTAGTATTGAGGCAGCGACGACCTACGAGCAGTACTTC
>TRBV30|15|TRBJ2-7|NA|NA
CAWRGQTHRLYEQYF
TGTGCCTGGAGGGGCCAGACACACCGTTTGTACGAGCAGTACTTC
>TRBV7-2|14|TRBJ1-1|NA|NA
CASSSWGVNTEAFF
TGTGCCAGCAGCTCGTGGGGGGTGAACACTGAAGCTTTCTTT
>TRBV3-1/TRBV3-2|15|TRBJ2-1|NA|NA
CASTTYGGLDNEQFF
TGTGCCAGCACCACATATGGGGGGCTGGACAATGAGCAGTTCTTC
>TRBV6-1|16|TRBJ2-3|TRBD1|few
CASSERGTGSTDTQYF
TGTGCCAGCAGTGAAAGGGGGACAGGAAGCACAGATACGCAGTATTTT
>TRBV28|13|TRBJ1-1|NA|NA
CASSLLVRKQAFF
TGTGCCAGCAGTTTATTAGTCCGCAAACAGGCTTTCTTT
>TRBV6-5|15|TRBJ1-2|NA|NA
CASSPDSSANYGYTF
TGTGCCAGCAGTCCCGACAGTTCGGCTAACTATGGCTACACCTTC
>TRBV5-1|13|TRBJ2-7|TRBD2|NA
CASSLEREGRQYF
TGCGCCAGCAGCTTGGAGCGGGAGGGCCGGCAGTACTTC
>TRBV28|12|TRBJ2-2|NA|NA
CASTPNTGELFF
TGTGCCAGCACCCCGAACACCGGGGAGCTGTTTTTT
>TRBV18|13|TRBJ1-1|NA|NA
CASSNDVGTEAFF
TGTGCCAGCTCTAACGACGTGGGCACTGAAGCTTTCTTT
>TRBV7-2|16|TRBJ2-7|TRBD2|NA
CASSFLSSGDSYEQYF
TGTGCCAGCAGCTTTTTGTCTAGCGGGGACTCCTACGAGCAGTACTTC
>TRBV7-6|15|TRBJ2-1|TRBD1|NA
CASTAGTGFYNEQFF
TGTGCCAGCACCGCCGGGACAGGGTTTTACAATGAGCAGTTCTTC